The next 4 T cell receptor beta chains were all read from a single sample in a study of response to subunit inactivated influenza vaccine. TCRdb called the RT-PCR reads again in MiXCR, with one record for every CDR3 protein. The data show about 480,000 distinct CDR3 sequences, with approximately 11% seen just once and more than 10% held by the top ten. The material was PBMCs from blood, obtained roughly 46 days after vaccination. These receptor sequences come from a man aged 50 to 60 who received an inactivated influenza vaccine.

This clonotype has a count of ten or more. The chain has TRBV7-2 and TRBJ1-2; D is unresolved. The CDR3 spans 12 residues. Trimming took off 1 base at V and 5 bases at J, with 5 bases between the two ends. Germline CDR1 reads SGHTA; CDR2 reads FQGNSA. The CDR3 nucleotides are TGTGCCAGCAGCTTAGTAGGGTATGGCTACACCTTC. It is translated as CASSLVGYGYTF.

This chain links TRBV5-4 with TRBJ2-1; 12 positions match TRBD2. CDR3 length equals 15 residues. Germline V gives CDR1 SGHNT, CDR2 YYREEE (reference sequence). Losses at the gene ends were 2 bases for V and 10 bases for J; bases not matched to a gene: 7. The CDR3 nucleotides are TGTGCCAGCAGCTTATCTAGCGGGGGGGCCCGAGAGCAGTTCTTC. This translates into CASSLSSGGAREQFF.

The chain carries TRBV7-9 and TRBJ2-3; D gene uncertain. Trimming took 3 bases from V and 3 from J, leaving 7 bases between them. The CDR3 spans 13 residues. Germline CDR1 reads SEHNR; CDR2 reads FQNEAQ (reference sequence). As DNA, the CDR3 is TGTGCCAGCAGCTTTTCAGAGACAGATACGCAGTATTTT. Encoded protein: CASSFSETDTQYF.

The chain employs TRBV20-1 and TRBJ2-5, with D possibly TRBD1 on 6 matching bases. Trimming took off 0 bases at V and 2 bases at J, with 13 bases between the two ends. The CDR3 is 15 amino acids. CDR1 DFQATT and CDR2 SNEGSKA come from the germline V gene (reference sequence). The CDR3 loop reads CSARDGVRGQETQYF. CDR3 in DNA: TGCAGTGCTAGAGACGGCGTTAGGGGGCAAGAGACCCAGTACTTC.